This T cell receptor delta chain was obtained from a study of gamma delta lymphoproliferative disorders and STAT genes. Study-wide context: Gamma-chain libraries were built from at least 50 ng of genomic DNA with the LymphoTrack Dx TCRG Assay. For the delta chain, EuroClonality-NGS standard procedure was applied. General study results and limits: Indolent patients' major clones mainly used Vgamma9-JgammaP and Vdelta2-Ddelta3-Jdelta1.

The germline CDR1 and CDR2 sequences are TSWWSYY and QGS. The CDR3 sequence is 26 residues long. V lost 2 bases, J lost 1 base, and 44 bases lay in between. TCRdb re-called the multiplex PCR reads with CATT. Of several hundred delta-chain clones listed, 2.8% were seen once; the top ten hold 90% to 96%. Genomic DNA from isolated PBMCs served as the sequencing template. Worth noting for this clone: Its cognate antigen is unknown. The protein TCRdb lists belongs to a much larger clone and differs from this DNA's translation at residue 12, which points to a read error; the protein shown is made from the DNA.

Sequenced sample: blood. The receptor's source is a human donor with gamma-delta T-cell large granular lymphocyte leukemia. This chain links TRDV1 with TRDJ1; D assignment may be TRDD2 or TRDD3 (7 bases each). CDR3 protein: CALGEGGFFLVSRVLGSGGGTDKLIF. In DNA, the CDR3 is TGTGCTCTTGGGGAAGGAGGGTTCTTCCTAGTATCGAGAGTACTGGGGTCAGGGGGTGGCACCGATAAACTCATCTTT.